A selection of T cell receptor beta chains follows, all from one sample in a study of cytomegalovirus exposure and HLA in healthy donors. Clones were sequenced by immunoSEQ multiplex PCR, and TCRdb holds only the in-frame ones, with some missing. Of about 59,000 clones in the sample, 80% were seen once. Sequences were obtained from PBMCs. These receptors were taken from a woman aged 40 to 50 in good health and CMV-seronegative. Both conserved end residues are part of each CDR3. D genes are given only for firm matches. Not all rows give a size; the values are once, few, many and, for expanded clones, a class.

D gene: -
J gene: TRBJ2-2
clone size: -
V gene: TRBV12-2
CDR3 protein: CASRLEIRGFTGELFF
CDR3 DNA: TGTGCAAGTCGCTTAGAAATTAGGGGGTTCACCGGGGAGCTGTTTTTT

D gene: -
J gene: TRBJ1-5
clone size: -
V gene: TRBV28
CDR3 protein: CASSGGGDRPQHF
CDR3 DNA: TGTGCCAGCAGCGGCGGGGGGGATCGGCCCCAGCATTTT

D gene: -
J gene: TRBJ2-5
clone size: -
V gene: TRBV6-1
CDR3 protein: CASQEQQGRRETQYF
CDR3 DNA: TGTGCCAGCCAGGAGCAACAGGGACGTCGAGAGACCCAGTACTTC

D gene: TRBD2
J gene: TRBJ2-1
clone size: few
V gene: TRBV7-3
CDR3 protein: CASSSTTSSGRYSVGQFF
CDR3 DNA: TGTGCCAGCAGCTCCACAACTTCTAGCGGGAGGTACTCTGTTGGGCAGTTCTTC

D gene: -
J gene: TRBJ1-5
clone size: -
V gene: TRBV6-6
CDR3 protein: CASTKGQTDSNQPQHF
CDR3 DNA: TGTGCCAGCACCAAGGGACAAACTGATAGCAATCAGCCCCAGCATTTT

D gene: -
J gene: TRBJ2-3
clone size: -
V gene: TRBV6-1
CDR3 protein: CASSVQGMDTQYF
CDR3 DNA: TGTGCCAGCAGTGTACAGGGAATGGATACGCAGTATTTT

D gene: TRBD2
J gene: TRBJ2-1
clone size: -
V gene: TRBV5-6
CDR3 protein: CASSLGPGLAHEQFF
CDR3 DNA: TGTGCCAGCAGCTTGGGCCCGGGACTAGCCCATGAGCAGTTCTTC

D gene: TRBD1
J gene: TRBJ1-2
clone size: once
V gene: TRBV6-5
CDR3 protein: CASSYGTANYGYTF
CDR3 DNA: TGTGCCAGCAGTTATGGGACAGCTAACTATGGCTACACCTTC

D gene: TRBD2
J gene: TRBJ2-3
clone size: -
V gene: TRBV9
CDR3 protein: CASSAAGGSTDTQYF
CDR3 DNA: TGTGCCAGCAGCGCAGCGGGAGGGAGCACAGATACGCAGTATTTT

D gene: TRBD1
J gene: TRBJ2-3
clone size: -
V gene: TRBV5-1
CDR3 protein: CASSPDRANTDTQYF
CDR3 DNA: TGCGCCAGCAGCCCGGACAGGGCGAACACAGATACGCAGTATTTT

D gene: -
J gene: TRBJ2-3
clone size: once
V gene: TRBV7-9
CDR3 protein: CASSYGTRTDTQYF
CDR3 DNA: TGTGCCAGCAGCTACGGGACTCGTACAGATACGCAGTATTTT

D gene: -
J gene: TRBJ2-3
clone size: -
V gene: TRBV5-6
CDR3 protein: CASSLVGQGPTDTQYF
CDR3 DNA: TGTGCCAGCAGCTTGGTCGGCCAGGGGCCCACAGATACGCAGTATTTT

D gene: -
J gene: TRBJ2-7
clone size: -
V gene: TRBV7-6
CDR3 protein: CASSRRRTEANEQYF
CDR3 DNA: TGTGCCAGCAGCCGCCGCCGGACGGAGGCTAACGAGCAGTACTTC

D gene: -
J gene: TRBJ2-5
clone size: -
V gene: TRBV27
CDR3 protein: CASSPSDGSPETQYF
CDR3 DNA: TGTGCCAGCAGTCCCTCGGATGGGAGTCCAGAGACCCAGTACTTC

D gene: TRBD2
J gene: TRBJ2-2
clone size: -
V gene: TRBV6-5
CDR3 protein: CANSYDTSAGELFF
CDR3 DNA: TGTGCCAACAGTTACGATACTAGCGCCGGGGAGCTGTTTTTT

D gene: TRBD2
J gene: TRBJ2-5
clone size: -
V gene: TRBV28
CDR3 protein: CASSPGTSGTQYF
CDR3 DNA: TGTGCCAGCAGCCCCGGGACTAGCGGGACCCAGTACTTC

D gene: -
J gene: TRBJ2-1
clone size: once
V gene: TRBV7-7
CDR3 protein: CASSLTAYNEQFF
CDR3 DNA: TGTGCTAGCAGCTTGACAGCCTACAATGAGCAGTTCTTC

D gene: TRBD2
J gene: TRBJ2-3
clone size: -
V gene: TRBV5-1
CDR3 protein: CASSLGGTSGPHTQYF
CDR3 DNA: TGCGCCAGCAGCTTGGGGGGGACTAGCGGTCCTCATACGCAGTATTTT

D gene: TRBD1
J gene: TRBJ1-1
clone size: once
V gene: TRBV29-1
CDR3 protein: CSVRGTGDTEAFF
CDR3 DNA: TGCAGCGTCCGCGGGACAGGGGACACTGAAGCTTTCTTT

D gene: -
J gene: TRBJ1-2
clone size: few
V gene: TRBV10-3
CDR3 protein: CAIKEVGGGSYGYTF
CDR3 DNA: TGTGCCATCAAGGAGGTCGGGGGGGGCAGCTATGGCTACACCTTC

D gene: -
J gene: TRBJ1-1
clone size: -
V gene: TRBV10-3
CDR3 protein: CAITSHENTEAFF
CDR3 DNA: TGTGCCATCACTTCACATGAGAACACTGAAGCTTTCTTT

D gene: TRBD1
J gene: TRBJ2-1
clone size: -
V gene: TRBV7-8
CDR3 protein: CASSLIGLDRSYNEQFF
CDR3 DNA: TGTGCCAGCAGTTTAATTGGGTTGGACAGGTCCTACAATGAGCAGTTCTTC

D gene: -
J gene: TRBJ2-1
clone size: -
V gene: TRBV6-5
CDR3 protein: CASTFGGPYNEQFF
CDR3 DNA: TGTGCCAGCACCTTCGGCGGTCCCTACAATGAGCAGTTCTTC

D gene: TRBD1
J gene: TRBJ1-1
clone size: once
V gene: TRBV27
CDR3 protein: CASSLGQGPLNTEAFF
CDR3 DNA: TGTGCCAGCAGTTTGGGACAGGGACCCCTGAACACTGAAGCTTTCTTT

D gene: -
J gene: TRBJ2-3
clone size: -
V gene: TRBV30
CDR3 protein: CAWSDRPRSYTDTQYF
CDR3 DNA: TGTGCCTGGAGTGACCGACCCCGGAGCTACACAGATACGCAGTATTTT

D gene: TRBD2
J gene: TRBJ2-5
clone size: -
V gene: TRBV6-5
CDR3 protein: CASTHSGGVQETQYF
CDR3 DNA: TGTGCCAGCACCCATAGCGGGGGTGTCCAAGAGACCCAGTACTTC

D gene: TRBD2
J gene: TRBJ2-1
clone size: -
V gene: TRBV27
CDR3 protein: CASSLSGRAVNEQFF
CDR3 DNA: TGTGCCAGCAGTTTGTCCGGGAGGGCCGTCAATGAGCAGTTCTTC

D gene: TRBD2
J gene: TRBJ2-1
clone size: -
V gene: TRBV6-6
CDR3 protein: CASSYQTSGRGGEQFF
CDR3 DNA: TGTGCCAGCAGTTACCAAACTAGCGGGAGGGGGGGTGAGCAGTTCTTC

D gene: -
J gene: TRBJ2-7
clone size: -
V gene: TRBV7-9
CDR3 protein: CASSPRDSSYEQYF
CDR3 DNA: TGTGCCAGCAGTCCCCGGGATAGCTCCTACGAGCAGTACTTC

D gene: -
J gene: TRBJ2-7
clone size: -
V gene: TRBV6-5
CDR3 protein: CASSYAGSSYEQYF
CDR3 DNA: TGTGCCAGCAGTTACGCCGGGAGTTCCTACGAGCAGTACTTC

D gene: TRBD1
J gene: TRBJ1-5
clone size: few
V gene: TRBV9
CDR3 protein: CASSVSTGAQPQHF
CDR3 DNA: TGTGCCAGCAGCGTGTCGACAGGGGCTCAGCCCCAGCATTTT

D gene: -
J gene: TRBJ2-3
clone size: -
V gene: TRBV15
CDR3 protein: CATSRDRGIDTQYF
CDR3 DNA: TGTGCCACCAGCAGAGATCGCGGGATAGATACGCAGTATTTT